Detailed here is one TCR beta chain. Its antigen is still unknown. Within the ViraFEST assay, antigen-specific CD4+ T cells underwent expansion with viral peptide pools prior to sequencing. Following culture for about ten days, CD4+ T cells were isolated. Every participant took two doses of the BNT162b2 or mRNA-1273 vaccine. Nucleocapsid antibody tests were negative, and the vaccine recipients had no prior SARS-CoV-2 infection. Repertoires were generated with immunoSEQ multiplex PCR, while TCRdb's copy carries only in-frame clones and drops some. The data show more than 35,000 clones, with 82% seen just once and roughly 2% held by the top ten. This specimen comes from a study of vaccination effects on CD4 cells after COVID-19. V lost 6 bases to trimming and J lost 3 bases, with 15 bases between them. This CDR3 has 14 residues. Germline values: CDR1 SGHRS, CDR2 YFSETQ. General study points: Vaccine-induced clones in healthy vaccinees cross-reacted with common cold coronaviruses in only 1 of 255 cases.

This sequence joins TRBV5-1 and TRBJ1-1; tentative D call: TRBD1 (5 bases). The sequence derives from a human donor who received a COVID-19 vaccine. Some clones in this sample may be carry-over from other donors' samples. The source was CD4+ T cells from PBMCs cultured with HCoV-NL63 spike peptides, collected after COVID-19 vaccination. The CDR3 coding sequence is TGCGCCAGCAAGTCAGGGCGGGAATACACTGAAGCTTTCTTT. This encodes CASKSGREYTEAFF. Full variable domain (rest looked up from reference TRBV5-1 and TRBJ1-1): KAGVTQTPRYLIKTRGQQVTLSCSPISGHRSVSWYQQTPGQGLQFLFEYFSETQRNKGNFPGRFSGRQFSNSRSEMNVSTLELGDSALYLCASKSGREYTEAFFGQGTRLTVV.